These 7 T cell receptor beta chains were all obtained from the same sample, sequenced in a study of multiple sclerosis patients with progressive multifocal leukoencephalopathy. The protocol was immunoSEQ multiplex PCR, while the TCRdb copy is restricted to in-frame clones and leaves out a portion. Of tens of thousands of clones detected, 85% appear once; the ten largest clones hold roughly an eighth. The time point: time of PML onset. The sequencing used PBMCs, collected from a patient treated with natalizumab. The origin of the receptors is a woman aged 25 to 39 with progressive multifocal leukoencephalopathy.

This clone was seen only a few times. The chain uses TRBV6-4 and TRBJ2-3; 10 nucleotides line up with TRBD2. In germline, CDR1 is MRHNA, CDR2 SNTAGT. The CDR3 sequence is 16 residues long. J lost 1 base, V lost 3 bases, and 4 bases had no gene match. CDR3 bases: TGTGCCAGCAGTGAGCTAGCGGGGGATGGCACAGATACGCAGTATTTT. It specifies CASSELAGDGTDTQYF.

This rearrangement joins TRBV28 to TRBJ1-1; D possibly corresponds to TRBD1 (5 bases). This CDR3 is built from 17 residues. Trimming removed 4 bases from V and 1 base from J, with 19 bases in between. Germline V CDR1 and CDR2: MDHEN, SYDVKM. The CDR3 DNA reads as TGTGCCAGCAGTTGGACATTCAGAGGGGCTGCGAACACTGAAGCTTTCTTT. Translated, it gives CASSWTFRGAANTEAFF.

The chain has TRBV25-1 and TRBJ1-6, with D possibly matching TRBD1 (6 bases). Germline-derived CDR1 and CDR2 are MGHDK and SYGVNS. The V gene lost 6 bases and the J gene lost 7 bases, with 10 bases spanning the gap. This CDR3 is 13 amino acids long. CDR3 coding DNA: TGTGCCAGCAGACAGGGACAAAATTCACCCCTCCACTTT. It encodes CASRQGQNSPLHF.

The J gene is TRBJ1-2, the V gene TRBV6-5, with a possible D match to TRBD1 (5 bases). Trimming took 4 bases from V and 9 from J, leaving 12 bases between them. This CDR3 is 12 amino acids long. Germline V CDR1 and CDR2: MNHEY, SVGAGI. Here the CDR3 reads CASSFAQGSYTF. The CDR3 DNA reads as TGTGCCAGCAGTTTCGCCCAGGGAAGCTACACCTTC.

This clone appeared once. This chain links TRBV10-2 with TRBJ2-7; the D is unclear. The CDR3 covers 11 residues. Germline CDR1 reads WSHSY; CDR2 reads SAAADI. The V and J ends lost 2 bases and 4 bases respectively, with 3 bases between them. The CDR3 DNA follows: TGCGCCAGCAGTGAGGGTTACGAGCAGTACTTC. It encodes CASSEGYEQYF.

In its sample, this clone was seen a few times. The chain employs TRBV7-9 and TRBJ2-7; D not certain. This CDR3 is 14 amino acids long. V was trimmed by 0 bases and J by 3 bases, leaving 9 bases between them. Germline V gene sequence: CDR1 SEHNR, CDR2 FQNEAQ (reference sequence). The CDR3 DNA reads TGTGCCAGCAGCTTAGCGCTAACGGGCTACGAGCAGTACTTC. Amino acids: CASSLALTGYEQYF.

This chain connects TRBV27 to TRBJ1-6, with D unresolved. Trimming stripped 2 bases from V and 9 bases from J, with 11 bases between. The CDR3 runs 14 residues. The V gene's germline CDR1 is MNHEY and CDR2 SMNVEV (reference sequence). The CDR3 loop reads CASSLMGDSSPLHF. In DNA form, the CDR3 reads TGTGCCAGCAGTTTAATGGGTGATAGTTCACCCCTCCACTTT.